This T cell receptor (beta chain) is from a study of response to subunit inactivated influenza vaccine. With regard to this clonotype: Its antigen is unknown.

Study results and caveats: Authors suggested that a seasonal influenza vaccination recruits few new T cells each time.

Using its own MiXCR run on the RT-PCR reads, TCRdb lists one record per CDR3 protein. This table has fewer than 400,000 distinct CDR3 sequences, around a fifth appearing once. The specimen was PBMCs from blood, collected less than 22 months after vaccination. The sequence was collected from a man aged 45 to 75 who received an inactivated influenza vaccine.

Written as DNA, the CDR3 is TGTGCCAGCAGCTTTGGACAGGGGCTTATCTCCTACGAGCAGTACTTC. Encoded protein: CASSFGQGLISYEQYF. The chain joins TRBV7-2 to TRBJ2-7, with 9 positions matching TRBD1. Germline CDR1 reads SGHTA; CDR2 reads FQGNSA. The CDR3 contains 16 residues. The J segment lost 0 bases and the V segment lost 3 bases, leaving 6 bases of the junction unmatched.